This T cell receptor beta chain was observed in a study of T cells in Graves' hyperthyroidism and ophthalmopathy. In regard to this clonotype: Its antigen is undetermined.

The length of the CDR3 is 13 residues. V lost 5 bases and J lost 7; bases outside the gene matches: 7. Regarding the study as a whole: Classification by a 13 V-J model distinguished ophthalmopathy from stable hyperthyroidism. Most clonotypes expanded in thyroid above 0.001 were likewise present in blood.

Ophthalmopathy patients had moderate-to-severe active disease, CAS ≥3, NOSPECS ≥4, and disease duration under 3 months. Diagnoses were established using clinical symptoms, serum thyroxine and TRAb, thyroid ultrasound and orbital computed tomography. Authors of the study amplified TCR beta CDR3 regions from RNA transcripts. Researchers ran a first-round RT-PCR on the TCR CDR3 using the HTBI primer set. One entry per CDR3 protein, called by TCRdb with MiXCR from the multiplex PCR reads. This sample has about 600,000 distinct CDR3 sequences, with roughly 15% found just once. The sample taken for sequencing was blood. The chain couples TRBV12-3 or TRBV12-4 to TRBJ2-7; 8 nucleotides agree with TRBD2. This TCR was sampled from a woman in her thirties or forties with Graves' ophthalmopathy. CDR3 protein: CASSPGLAREQYF. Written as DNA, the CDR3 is TGTGCCAGCAGTCCAGGACTAGCACGGGAGCAGTACTTC.